The 23 T cell receptor beta chains listed next were all sequenced from one sample in a study of tumor-infiltrating lymphocytes in primary liver carcinoma. DNA and RNA were both co-extracted from approximately 20-30 mg of bulk tissue that had not been sorted. A primer in the constant region served to generate TCR beta cDNA from approximately 450 ng of total RNA. Amplification in three nested multiplex PCR rounds with slightly modified ARM-PCR gave rise to TCR beta libraries. The study ran its first two PCR rounds for around 10 cycles each, using TRBV1-TRBV30 forward primers and a C-beta reverse primer. TCRdb reprocessed the multiplex PCR reads via MiXCR and lists one record per CDR3 protein. The table includes 100,000 to 150,000 distinct CDR3 sequences, 64% detected once. Material: liver tumor tissue from sampling region 3. Specified subset: tumor region T3, left-lateral pole. These receptors were collected from a woman aged 60-75 years with primary liver carcinoma and hepatitis B virus infection.

The genes are TRBV28 and TRBJ2-7, with 7 bases identical to TRBD2. Germline-derived CDR1 and CDR2 are MDHEN and SYDVKM. The CDR3 is made up of 16 amino acids. The ends lost 4 bases at V and 5 bases at J; junction bases unmatched: 14. CDR3: CASSSPGAGLVHEQYF. CDR3 bases: TGTGCCAGCAGTTCCCCGGGAGCGGGATTAGTCCACGAGCAGTACTTC.

The V and J genes are TRBV5-1 and TRBJ1-1; 10 nucleotides match TRBD1. The length of the CDR3 is 16 residues. Germline assignment: CDR1 SGHRS and CDR2 YFSETQ. With 0 bases clipped from V and 0 bases from J, the junction kept 2 bases outside the gene matches. The CDR3 region has the DNA TGCGCCAGCAGCTTGGGGGACAGGGGTTTGAACACTGAAGCTTTCTTT. Translating gives CASSLGDRGLNTEAFF.

This chain joins TRBV6-1 and TRBJ1-6, with a weak D call TRBD1 (6 bases). CDR3 length: 14 residues. Germline V CDR1 and CDR2: MNHNS, SASEGT. CDR3 residues: CVSSRGLVSSPLHF. The CDR3 DNA sequence: TGTGTCAGTAGCCGGGGGCTCGTAAGTTCACCCCTCCACTTT.

Remarks on this clonotype: At one boundary the junction diverges from the germline segment, which might be a read error. The CDR3 loop reads CAGSLVWGDIQYF. In nucleotides, the CDR3 is TGTGCCGGCAGCTTAGTCTGGGGAGACATTCAGTACTTC. This chain joins TRBV11-1 and TRBJ2-4; D is perhaps TRBD2 (5 bases). The CDR3 covers 13 residues. Germline V lookup: CDR1 SGHAT, CDR2 FQDESV (reference sequence).

About this clonotype itself: This likely comes from a read error, as the CDR3 has no conserved phenylalanine or tryptophan at its end. V usage is TRBV6-2 or TRBV6-3 and J usage is TRBJ2-6, with D unclear. Germline loops: CDR1 MNHEY, CDR2 SVGEGT. CDR3 length: 18 residues. V was shortened by 2 bases and J by 0 bases, with 14 bases between the two germline ends. The CDR3 here is CASSYVHGFPSGANVLTL. The CDR3 DNA reads as TGTGCCAGCAGTTACGTGCATGGGTTCCCCTCTGGGGCCAACGTCCTGACTCTC.

V is TRBV7-9 and J is TRBJ1-2, with a possible D match to TRBD1 (5 bases). This CDR3 spans 16 amino acids. V was pared by 4 bases and J by 1 base, with 16 bases between. From germline, CDR1 is SEHNR and CDR2 FQNEAQ (reference sequence). The chain's CDR3 is CASSSRTRWDNYGYTF. The CDR3 bases are TGTGCCAGCAGCTCCCGGACAAGGTGGGATAACTATGGCTACACCTTC.

There are a few counts of this clonotype. The chain carries TRBV7-9 and TRBJ2-3; 12 bases agree with TRBD2. CDR1 is SEHNR and CDR2 is FQNEAQ in the germline V gene (reference sequence). V trimming: 5 bases; J trimming: 2 bases; junction bases outside the gene matches: 5. This CDR3 comprises 16 residues. CDR3: CASSRTSGTLTDTQYF. The CDR3 DNA sequence: TGTGCCAGCAGCAGGACTAGCGGGACCCTCACAGATACGCAGTATTTT.

This clonotype was seen a single time. Germline is not matched at one junction end, which may reflect a read error. The genes are TRBV11-2 and TRBJ1-2; D call uncertain. The germline CDR1 and CDR2 sequences are SGHAT and FQNNGV. This CDR3 is 14 amino acids long. For the CDR3, the DNA is TGTGCCAACAGCTCAATCCGGGGTAATGATGGCTACACCTTC. It is translated as CANSSIRGNDGYTF.

Comment on this clonotype: One end of the junction fails to match germline, which may point to a read error. This sequence joins TRBV11-2 and TRBJ2-4; TRBD2 is a possible D gene (5 bases). This CDR3 comprises 14 residues. Per germline, CDR1 SGHAT and CDR2 FQNNGV. CDR3 protein: CVSSLDREGSIQYF. For the CDR3, the DNA is TGTGTCAGCAGCTTAGATCGAGAGGGAAGCATTCAGTATTTC.

A few counts support this clonotype. This rearrangement joins TRBV2 to TRBJ2-7; D unresolved. V was trimmed by 2 bases and J by 4 bases, leaving 12 bases between them. Germline V gives CDR1 SNHLY, CDR2 FYNNEI. CDR3 length: 14 amino acids. Here the CDR3 reads CASSEMAPYYEQYF. In DNA, the CDR3 is TGTGCCAGCAGTGAAATGGCTCCGTATTACGAGCAGTACTTC.

A word on this clonotype: At one boundary the junction diverges from the germline segment, which might be a read error. This chain links TRBV11-1 with TRBJ1-2; D gene uncertain. The CDR3 sequence is 15 residues long. CDR1 and CDR2 from the germline V gene are SGHAT and FQDESV (reference sequence). CDR3 loop: CASRRAPDTNYGYAF. The CDR3 DNA sequence: TGTGCCAGCAGAAGAGCCCCAGATACTAACTATGGCTATGCCTTC.

Concerning this clonotype itself: A much larger clone sits a single nucleotide away, making a read error possible. The rearrangement joins TRBV28 to TRBJ2-5; TRBD2 matches 12 bases. Germline V gene lookup returns CDR1 MDHEN and CDR2 SYDVKM. The ends lost 3 bases at V and 4 bases at J; junction bases unmatched: 6. The CDR3 is 16 residues long. CDR3 bases: TGTGCCAGCAGTTTTCTAGCGGGAGGGCGGGGAGAGACCCAGTACTTC. This gives the protein CASSFLAGGRGETQYF.

The rearrangement links TRBV7-2 to TRBJ2-3; D is ambiguous. V was clipped by 2 bases and J by 6 bases, with 3 bases between them. The CDR3 has 11 amino acids. The V gene's germline CDR1 is SGHTA and CDR2 FQGNSA. The CDR3 nucleotides are TGTACCAGCAGCTTAAGGGATACGCAGTATTTT. Protein: CTSSLRDTQYF. Variable domain in full (rest from reference TRBV7-2 and TRBJ2-3): GAGVSQSPSNKVTEKGKDVELRCDPISGHTALYWYRQSLGQGLEFLIYFQGNSAPDKSGLPSDRFSAERTGGSVSTLTIQRTQQEDSAVYLCTSSLRDTQYFGPGTRLTVL.

In the case of this clonotype: A read error is possible here, since a much larger clone lies one base away. This chain connects TRBV28 to TRBJ2-7, with a possible D match to TRBD2 (6 bases). The germline gives CDR1 MDHEN, CDR2 SYDVKM. V was pared by 5 bases and J by 2 bases, with 19 bases between. There are 16 residues in the CDR3. In nucleotides, the CDR3 is TGTGCCAGCAGTATCTGGGGGGTAGTGGCTACCTACGAGCAGTACTTC. Encoded protein: CASSIWGVVATYEQYF. Drawing the rest from reference TRBV28 and TRBJ2-7, the complete variable domain is DVKVTQSSRYLVKRTGEKVFLECVQDMDHENMFWYRQDPGLGLRLIYFSYDVKMKEKGDIPEGYSVSREKKERFSLILESASTNQTSMYLCASSIWGVVATYEQYFGPGTRLTVT.

This clonotype was found a few times. This chain's CDR3 is CASSQPGLAGEQFF. CDR3 bases: TGTGCCAGCAGCCAACCGGGACTAGCGGGGGAGCAGTTCTTC. The chain links TRBV7-9 to TRBJ2-1; TRBD2 matches at 13 bases. CDR3 length: 14 amino acids. V was pared by 5 bases and J by 10 bases, with 5 bases of the junction left unmatched. Germline-derived CDR1 and CDR2 are SEHNR and FQNEAQ (reference sequence).

This clonotype was seen only a few times. The chain combines TRBV24-1 with TRBJ2-5, with 8 bases fitting TRBD2. The CDR3 runs 14 residues. Germline values: CDR1 KGHDR, CDR2 SFDVKD. With 5 bases clipped from V and 6 bases from J, the junction kept 7 bases outside the gene matches. CDR3 region: CATSASGGAKTQYF. CDR3 sequence (DNA): TGTGCCACCAGTGCCTCCGGGGGGGCGAAGACCCAGTACTTC.

Details on this clonotype: One junction end disagrees with the germline gene, perhaps due to a read error. The rearrangement links TRBV6-6 to TRBJ2-4; TRBD1 aligns across 10 bases. Per germline, CDR1 MNHNY and CDR2 SVGAGI (reference sequence). This CDR3 region has 19 residues. The CDR3 sequence is CANSLKTGGLRVPKNIQYF. CDR3 in DNA: TGTGCCAACAGTCTAAAGACAGGGGGCTTAAGAGTACCCAAAAACATTCAGTACTTC.

This clonotype was seen a few times. The conserved closing phenylalanine or tryptophan is absent in this CDR3, likely reflecting a read error. The chain has TRBV23-1 and TRBJ2-7, with D possibly matching TRBD1 (5 bases). TRBV23-1 has ORF status, its function being uncertain. The CDR3 is 12 amino acids. The V end was cut by 2 bases, the J end by 3 bases, with 5 bases between. The CDR3 loop reads CASSQQGYEQYL. CDR3 DNA sequence: TGCGCCAGCAGTCAACAGGGCTACGAGCAGTACCTC.

A word on this clonotype: This may come from a read error, since a much larger clone is one base off. The chain combines TRBV5-1 with TRBJ1-6; D perhaps matches TRBD1 (5 bases). Looked up from germline, CDR1 is SGHRS and CDR2 is YFSETQ. The CDR3 runs 15 residues. The CDR3 here is CASRPGTAYNSPPHF. The DNA of the CDR3 is TGCGCCAGCAGGCCCGGGACGGCGTATAATTCACCCCCCCACTTT.

In this sample, this clonotype turned up many times. This sequence joins TRBV5-1 and TRBJ2-7; D uncertain. Germline V lookup: CDR1 SGHRS, CDR2 YFSETQ. V gave up 4 bases and J gave up 0 bases, with 14 bases separating them. The CDR3 has 15 residues. The CDR3 sequence: CASSTTQPGSYEQYF. The CDR3 DNA follows: TGCGCCAGCAGCACCACACAGCCTGGCTCCTACGAGCAGTACTTC.

This clonotype appeared once. V is TRBV5-1 and J is TRBJ1-2; 7 positions agree with TRBD1. Germline V gene data show CDR1 as SGHRS and CDR2 as YFSETQ. The length of the CDR3 is 15 residues. Trimming removed 6 bases from V and 0 bases from J; junction bases left unmatched: 8. As DNA, the CDR3 is TGCGCCAGCATCCCGGGACAGATAGCTAACTATGGCTACACCTTC. Protein sequence: CASIPGQIANYGYTF.

Comment on this clonotype: A much more abundant neighbour one base away suggests this may be a read error. CDR3 in amino acids: CASSLQPEGRRQFF. In DNA, the CDR3 is TGTGCCAGCAGCTTACAACCTGAGGGAAGGCGGCAGTTCTTC. The rearrangement links TRBV7-8 to TRBJ2-1; D might be TRBD2 (5 bases). The CDR3 has 14 residues. The V gene's germline CDR1 is SGHVS and CDR2 FQNEAQ. The germline V and J ends were trimmed by 2 bases and 12 bases, with 17 bases remaining between them.

Of note for this clonotype: The CDR3 carries no conserved terminal phenylalanine or tryptophan, so it likely arises from a read error. The V gene is TRBV12-3 or TRBV12-4, the J gene TRBJ1-1; TRBD1 agrees at 10 bases. This CDR3 has 11 amino acids. V dropped 7 bases and J dropped 11; count of bases not matched to a gene: 4. As DNA, the CDR3 is TGTGCCAGCATCGTGGGACAGGGGGCTTTCTCT. Protein product: CASIVGQGAFS.